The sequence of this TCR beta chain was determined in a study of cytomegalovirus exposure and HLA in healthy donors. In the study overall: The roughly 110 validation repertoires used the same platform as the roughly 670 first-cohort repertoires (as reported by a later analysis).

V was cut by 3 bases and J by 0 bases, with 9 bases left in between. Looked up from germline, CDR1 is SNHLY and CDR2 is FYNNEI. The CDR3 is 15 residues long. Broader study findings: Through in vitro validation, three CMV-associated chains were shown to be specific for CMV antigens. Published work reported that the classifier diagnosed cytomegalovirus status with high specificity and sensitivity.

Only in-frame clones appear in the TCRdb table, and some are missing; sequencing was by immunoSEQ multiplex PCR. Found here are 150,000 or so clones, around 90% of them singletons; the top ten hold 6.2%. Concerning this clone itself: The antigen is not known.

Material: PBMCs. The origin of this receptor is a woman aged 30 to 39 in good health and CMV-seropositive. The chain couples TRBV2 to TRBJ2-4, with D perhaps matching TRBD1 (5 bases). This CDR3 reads CASSDRAEAKNIQYF. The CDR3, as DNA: TGTGCCAGCAGTGACAGGGCAGAAGCCAAAAACATTCAGTACTTC.